The next 15 T cell receptor beta chains were all read from a single sample in a study of CD8+ T cells in alopecia areata. Regarding treatment: oral pan-JAK inhibitor, 5-10 mg twice daily. Extracted RNA was reverse transcribed into cDNA, the sequencing template. Only in-frame clones appear in the TCRdb table, and some are missing; sequencing was by immunoSEQ multiplex PCR. The profile shows 110,000 or so clones, 55% to 60% of them singletons. The sequenced sample was CD4+ T cells sorted from blood, obtained at week 24, from a patient treated with tofacitinib. The receptors come from a human donor with alopecia areata.

The V and J genes are TRBV27 and TRBJ2-5; no clear D. Germline V gene sequence: CDR1 MNHEY, CDR2 SMNVEV (reference sequence). There are 14 residues in the CDR3. V was shortened by 7 bases and J by 5 bases, with 17 bases between the two germline ends. Here the CDR3 reads CASTSLVRLETQYF. The CDR3 nucleotides are TGTGCCAGCACCTCCCTGGTCCGGTTGGAGACCCAGTACTTC.

The chain joins TRBV30 to TRBJ1-5; TRBD1 is a possible D gene (6 bases). V lost 0 bases and J lost 4, with 28 bases in between. The CDR3 spans 20 residues. CDR1 and CDR2 (germline): GTSNPN, SVGIG (reference sequence). The CDR3 nucleotides read TGTGCCTGGAGTGTGAGGCCGGAGACAGGAAGCGGTAGGAGGAATCAGCCCCAGCATTTT. Protein product: CAWSVRPETGSGRRNQPQHF.

This clone turned up a few times. The chain combines TRBV9 with TRBJ2-7; 11 bases line up with TRBD2. CDR3 size: 12 residues. The V gene's germline CDR1 is SGDLS and CDR2 YYNGEE. Losses at the gene ends were 4 bases for V and 8 bases for J; bases not matched to a gene: 2. CDR3 coding DNA: TGTGCCAGCAGCAGACTAGCGGGGCAGCAGTACTTC. Translating it yields CASSRLAGQQYF.

This clone was detected a few times. The chain is built from TRBV5-5 and TRBJ1-4; D unclear. The V and J ends lost 0 bases and 5 bases respectively, with 8 bases between them. This CDR3 has 14 residues. Per the germline V gene, CDR1 is SGHKS and CDR2 is YYEKEE (reference sequence). The chain's CDR3 is CASSLGGLNEKLFF. The CDR3 DNA follows: TGTGCCAGCAGCTTGGGAGGGCTGAATGAAAAACTGTTTTTT. Full variable domain (rest looked up from reference TRBV5-5 and TRBJ1-4): DAGVTQSPTHLIKTRGQQVTLRCSPISGHKSVSWYQQVLGQGPQFIFQYYEKEERGRGNFPDRFSARQFPNYSSELNVNALLLGDSALYLCASSLGGLNEKLFFGSGTQLSVL.

The rearrangement links TRBV5-1 to TRBJ1-3, with D unclear. Trimming shortened V by 2 bases and J by 0 bases, and 6 bases separated the two germline ends. CDR1 is SGHRS, CDR2 YFSETQ, per germline. The CDR3 is made up of 14 amino acids. The CDR3 reads CASSFESSGNTIYF. The CDR3 DNA reads as TGCGCCAGCAGCTTCGAAAGCTCTGGAAACACCATATATTTT.

V usage is TRBV29-1 and J usage is TRBJ1-2; TRBD1 is a possible D gene (5 bases). The CDR3 loop spans 12 amino acids. Germline assignment: CDR1 SQVTM and CDR2 ANQGSEA. Trimming removed 7 bases at V and 4 bases at J, with 13 bases between. The CDR3: CSGDLGGYGYTF. The CDR3 DNA sequence: TGCAGCGGGGATCTTGGGGGCTATGGCTACACCTTC.

This chain joins TRBV30 and TRBJ2-5, with a possible D match to TRBD1 (6 bases). Trimming pared 2 bases from V and 5 bases from J, leaving 21 bases between. The CDR3 covers 16 residues. Germline V gives CDR1 GTSNPN, CDR2 SVGIG (reference sequence). The CDR3 DNA reads TGTGCCTGGAGTTCCTTGACAGGATTTTCGTCGGAGACCCAGTACTTC. Protein: CAWSSLTGFSSETQYF.

The rearrangement links TRBV4-2 to TRBJ2-1, with TRBD2 matching over 7 bases. Germline assignment: CDR1 LGHNA and CDR2 YNFKEQ. CDR3 length: 16 residues. After removal of 0 bases from V and 4 bases from J, the junction contained 6 bases not matched to a gene. The CDR3 here is CASSQDWAGVYNEQFF. In DNA, the CDR3 is TGTGCCAGCAGCCAAGATTGGGCGGGGGTATACAATGAGCAGTTCTTC.

The CDR3 coding sequence is TGTGCCAGCAGCTTAGTAAGGGGAACTGAAGCTTTCTTT. Its translation is CASSLVRGTEAFF. The chain links TRBV7-2 to TRBJ1-1, with D possibly TRBD1 on 5 matching bases. Looked up from germline, CDR1 is SGHTA and CDR2 is FQGNSA. The CDR3 length is 13 residues. Trimming removed 1 base from V and 5 bases from J, with 8 bases in between.

V and J are TRBV15 and TRBJ1-1, with D unresolved. V lost 0 bases, J lost 5 bases, and 10 bases lay in between. CDR3 length: 14 residues. Germline-derived CDR1 and CDR2 are LNHNV and YYDKDF (reference sequence). The CDR3 loop is CATSRDREGTEAFF. CDR3 sequence (DNA): TGTGCCACCAGCAGAGATAGGGAGGGAACTGAAGCTTTCTTT.

This clone was observed a few times. This chain uses TRBV5-1 with TRBJ2-2; D remains ambiguous. The CDR3 is made up of 15 amino acids. Trimming pared 1 base from V and 7 bases from J, leaving 14 bases between. CDR1 and CDR2 (germline): SGHRS, YFSETQ. The CDR3 sequence is CASSLSPSTGGELFF. DNA for the CDR3: TGCGCCAGCAGCTTGAGCCCTTCGACGGGCGGGGAGCTGTTTTTT.

J is TRBJ1-1 and V is TRBV29-1, with no clear D. Germline V gene lookup returns CDR1 SQVTM and CDR2 ANQGSEA. V lost 1 base to trimming and J lost 1 base, with 4 bases between them. The CDR3 consists of 12 residues. The CDR3 bases are TGCAGCGTTGAAGTTACGAACACTGAAGCTTTCTTT. This encodes CSVEVTNTEAFF.

This chain joins TRBV9 and TRBJ2-1; 7 positions match TRBD1. The J segment lost 7 bases and the V segment lost 4 bases, leaving 8 bases of the junction unmatched. There are 14 residues in the CDR3. The germline V gene encodes CDR1 SGDLS and CDR2 YYNGEE. This CDR3 reads CASSPRQGWNEQFF. The DNA for the CDR3 is TGTGCCAGCAGCCCAAGACAGGGTTGGAATGAGCAGTTCTTC.

V is TRBV2 and J is TRBJ1-2; tentatively, D is TRBD1 (6 bases). The CDR3 has 14 residues. Per germline, CDR1 SNHLY and CDR2 FYNNEI. The ends were cut back, 8 bases at V and 2 bases at J, with 15 bases in the middle. The CDR3 region is CASCVQGSNYGYTF. The CDR3 DNA sequence: TGTGCCAGCTGTGTTCAGGGGTCAAACTATGGCTACACCTTC.

The rearrangement uses TRBV5-1 and TRBJ2-7; D ambiguous. The germline CDR1 and CDR2 sequences are SGHRS and YFSETQ. This CDR3 region has 12 residues. The V end lost 2 bases, the J end lost 5 bases, and 8 bases lay between the germline ends. The CDR3 is CASSFEGNEQYF. The CDR3, as DNA: TGCGCCAGCAGCTTCGAAGGGAACGAGCAGTACTTC.